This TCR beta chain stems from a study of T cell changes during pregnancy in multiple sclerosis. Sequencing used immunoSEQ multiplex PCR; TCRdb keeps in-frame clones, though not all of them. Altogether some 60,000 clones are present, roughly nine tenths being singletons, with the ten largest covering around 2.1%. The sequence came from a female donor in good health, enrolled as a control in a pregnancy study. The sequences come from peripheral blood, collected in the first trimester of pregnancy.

DNA of the CDR3: TGTGCCAGCAGTCCAGGACTAGCGGGAGGTAAAGATCAAGAGACCCAGTACTTC. It translates to CASSPGLAGGKDQETQYF. The chain is built from TRBV28 and TRBJ2-5, with 14 bases aligning to TRBD2. The V gene's germline CDR1 is MDHEN and CDR2 SYDVKM. V dropped 5 bases and J dropped 2; count of bases not matched to a gene: 10. The CDR3 loop spans 18 amino acids.